This T cell receptor (beta chain) is drawn from a study of Graves' ophthalmopathy and Graves' hyperthyroidism. Among the hyperthyroidism patients, all were newly diagnosed, aged 18 to 65, with under 2 months' duration. This clonotype has ten or more counts. This CDR3 region has 14 residues. From germline, CDR1 is SGHAT and CDR2 FQNNGV. V was cut by 10 bases and J by 4 bases, with 20 bases left in between. For repertoire sequencing, the TCR beta CDR3 regions were amplified from RNA transcripts. Second-round multiplex PCR came after first-round RT-PCR with HTBI primers. TCRdb re-derived calls from the multiplex PCR reads in MiXCR, one entry per CDR3 protein. The sample holds a few hundred thousand distinct CDR3 sequences, approximately 15% seen once.

The source material was peripheral blood. This sequence was found in a woman aged 18-29 years with stable Graves' hyperthyroidism. V usage is TRBV11-2 and J usage is TRBJ2-7, with D possibly matching TRBD2 (7 bases). CDR3 amino acids: CATLRGALTYEQYF. The CDR3 nucleotides read TGTGCCACCTTACGGGGGGCCCTAACTTACGAGCAGTACTTC.